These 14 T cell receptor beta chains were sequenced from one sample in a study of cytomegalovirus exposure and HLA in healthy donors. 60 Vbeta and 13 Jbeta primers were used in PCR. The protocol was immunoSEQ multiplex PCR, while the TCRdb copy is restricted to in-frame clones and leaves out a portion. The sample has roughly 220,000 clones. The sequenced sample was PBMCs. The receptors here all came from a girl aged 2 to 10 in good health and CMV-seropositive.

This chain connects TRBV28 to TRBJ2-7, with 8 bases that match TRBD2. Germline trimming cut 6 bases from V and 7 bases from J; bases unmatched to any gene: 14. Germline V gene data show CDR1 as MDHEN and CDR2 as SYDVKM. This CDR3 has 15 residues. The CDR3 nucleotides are TGTGCCAGCAGCCTTAGCGGGGCGGGTATGAGGGAGCAGTACTTC. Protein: CASSLSGAGMREQYF.

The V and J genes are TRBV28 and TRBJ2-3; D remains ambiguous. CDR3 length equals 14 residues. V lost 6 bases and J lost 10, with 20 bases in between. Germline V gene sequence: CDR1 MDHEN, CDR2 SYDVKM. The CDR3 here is CASRAGLPTIAQYF. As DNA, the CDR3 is TGTGCCAGCAGGGCCGGCCTTCCCACTATAGCGCAGTATTTT.

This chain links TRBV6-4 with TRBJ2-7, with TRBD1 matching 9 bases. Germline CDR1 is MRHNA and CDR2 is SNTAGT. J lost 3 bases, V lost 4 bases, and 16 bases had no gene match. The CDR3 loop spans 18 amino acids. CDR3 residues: CASSGLGTGPLPSYEQYF. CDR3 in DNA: TGTGCCAGCAGTGGTTTAGGGACAGGGCCCCTCCCGAGCTACGAGCAGTACTTC.

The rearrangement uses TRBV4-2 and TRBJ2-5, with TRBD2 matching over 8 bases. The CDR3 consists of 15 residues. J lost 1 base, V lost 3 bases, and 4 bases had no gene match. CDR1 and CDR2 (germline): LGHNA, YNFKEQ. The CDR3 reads CASSHRAGAQETQYF. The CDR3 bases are TGTGCCAGCAGCCACAGAGCGGGAGCCCAAGAGACCCAGTACTTC.

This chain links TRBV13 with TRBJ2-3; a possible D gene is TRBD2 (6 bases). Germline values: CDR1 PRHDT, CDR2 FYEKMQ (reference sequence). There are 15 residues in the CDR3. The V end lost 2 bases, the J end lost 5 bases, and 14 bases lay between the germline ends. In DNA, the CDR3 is TGTGCCAGCAGCTTATGGGGAGGCGGGAAAGATACGCAGTATTTT. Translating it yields CASSLWGGGKDTQYF.

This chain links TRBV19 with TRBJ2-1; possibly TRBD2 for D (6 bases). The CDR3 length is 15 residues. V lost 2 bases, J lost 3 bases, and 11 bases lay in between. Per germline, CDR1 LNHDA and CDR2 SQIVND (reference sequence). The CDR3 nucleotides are TGTGCCAGTAGTATAAGTCGGGGGTTCTACAATGAGCAGTTCTTC. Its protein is CASSISRGFYNEQFF.

CDR3 DNA: TGCGCCAGCTTCCCGGGACAATCGGGCTTGCTCGGGGAGCTGTTTTTT. Its protein product is CASFPGQSGLLGELFF. The chain employs TRBV10-2 and TRBJ2-2; D might be TRBD1 (6 bases). V was trimmed by 8 bases and J by 7 bases, leaving 23 bases between them. CDR1 and CDR2 from the germline V gene are WSHSY and SAAADI. The length of the CDR3 is 16 residues.

DNA for the CDR3: TGTGCCAGCAGCGGAGCGGGAGAGAACCAAGAGACCCAGTACTTC. This encodes CASSGAGENQETQYF. The chain has TRBV28 and TRBJ2-5; 8 bases fit TRBD2. This CDR3 region has 15 residues. Germline CDR1 is MDHEN and CDR2 is SYDVKM. The V segment lost 6 bases and the J segment 0 bases; nucleotides outside the gene matches: 6.

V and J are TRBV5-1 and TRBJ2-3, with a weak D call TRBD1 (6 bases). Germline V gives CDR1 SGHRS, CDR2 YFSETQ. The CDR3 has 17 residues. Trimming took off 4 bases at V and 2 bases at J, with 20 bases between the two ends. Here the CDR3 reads CASSRSSGTLITDTQYF. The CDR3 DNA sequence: TGCGCCAGCAGCCGGAGTTCCGGGACACTTATCACAGATACGCAGTATTTT.

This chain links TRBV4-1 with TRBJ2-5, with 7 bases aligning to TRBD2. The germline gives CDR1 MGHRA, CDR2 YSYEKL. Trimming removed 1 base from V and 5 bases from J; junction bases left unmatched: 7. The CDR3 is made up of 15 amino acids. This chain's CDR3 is CASSQGSGERETQYF. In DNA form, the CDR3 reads TGCGCCAGCAGCCAAGGAAGCGGGGAGAGGGAGACCCAGTACTTC.

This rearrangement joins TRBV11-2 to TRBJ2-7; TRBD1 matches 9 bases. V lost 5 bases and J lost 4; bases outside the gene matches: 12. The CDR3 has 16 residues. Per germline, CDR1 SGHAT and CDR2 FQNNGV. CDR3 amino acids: CASSEASGTGFYEQYF. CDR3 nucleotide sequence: TGTGCCAGCAGCGAAGCCTCCGGGACAGGGTTTTACGAGCAGTACTTC.

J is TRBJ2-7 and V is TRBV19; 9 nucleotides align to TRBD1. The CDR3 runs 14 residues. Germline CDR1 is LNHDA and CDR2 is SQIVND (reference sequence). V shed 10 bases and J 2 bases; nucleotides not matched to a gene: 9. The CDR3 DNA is TGTGCCACCCGCCGGACAGGGGATACCTACGAGCAGTACTTC. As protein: CATRRTGDTYEQYF. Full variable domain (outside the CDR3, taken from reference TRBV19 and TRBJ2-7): DGGITQSPKYLFRKEGQNVTLSCEQNLNHDAMYWYRQDPGQGLRLIYYSQIVNDFQKGDIAEGYSVSREKKESFPLTVTSAQKNPTAFYLCATRRTGDTYEQYFGPGTRLTVT.

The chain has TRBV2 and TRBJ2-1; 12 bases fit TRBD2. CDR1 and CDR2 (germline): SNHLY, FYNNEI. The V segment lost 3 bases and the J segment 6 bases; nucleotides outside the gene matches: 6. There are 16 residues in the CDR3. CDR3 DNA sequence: TGTGCCAGCAGTGAGGGACTAGCGGGTATCCGCAATGAGCAGTTCTTC. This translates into CASSEGLAGIRNEQFF.

CDR3 sequence: CAISSERGVPQGEQYF. DNA of the CDR3: TGTGCCATCAGTTCAGAGCGGGGAGTACCCCAGGGCGAGCAGTACTTC. V gene TRBV10-3 combines with J gene TRBJ2-7, with 7 bases identical to TRBD2. The ends lost 5 bases at V and 6 bases at J; junction bases unmatched: 16. CDR3 length: 16 residues. Looked up from germline, CDR1 is ENHRY and CDR2 is SYGVKD.